These T cell receptor beta chains were read from a single sample in a study of shared T cell receptors in the human thymus. The data were produced by immunoSEQ multiplex PCR, yet TCRdb's version contains in-frame clones alone and is incomplete. The table lists 720,000 or so clones, around 85% of them singletons. These data also featured in a second study, about human thymus T cells.

The sample taken for sequencing was thymocytes. Receptor source: a girl in the first two years of life with a congenital heart defect. Both conserved end residues are part of each CDR3. A D gene is named only where the DNA matches it firmly.

j_call	d_call	v_call	cdr3_aa
TRBJ1-1	TRBD1	TRBV28	CASSFEYQGVEDTEAFF
TRBJ1-2	NA	TRBV6-4	CASSDGHHYGYTF
TRBJ1-1	NA	TRBV2	CASSEAYPPPRENTEAFF
TRBJ2-3	TRBD2	TRBV27	CASSSAPGLIPFTQYF
TRBJ2-2	NA	TRBV2	CASSVLGQGTGELFF
TRBJ1-2	TRBD1	TRBV14	CASSQNLVQGLAYGYTF
TRBJ1-2	TRBD1	TRBV5-1	CASSPGHPGGAGYGYTF
TRBJ1-4	TRBD1	TRBV5-1	CASSQNRGNEKLFF
TRBJ1-1	NA	TRBV27	CASSLDWGVNTEAFF
TRBJ1-2	NA	TRBV10-3	CAISEEGNGPWGYGYTF
TRBJ1-2	NA	TRBV2	CASREGSSYGYTF
TRBJ1-1	NA	TRBV4-1	CASSQDRCRGPRTLNTEAFF
TRBJ2-7	TRBD1	TRBV11-3	CASSLEYRGQGARNEQYF
TRBJ1-3	TRBD1	TRBV4-3	CASSKGTAGNTIYF
TRBJ1-3	NA	TRBV4-1	CASSQEVGILSGNTIYF
TRBJ2-7	TRBD1	TRBV6-5	CASSYGTGYEQYF
TRBJ2-3	TRBD2	TRBV9	CASSVVGTSGGTDTQYF
TRBJ2-5	TRBD1	TRBV9	CASSVEGQVNETQYF
TRBJ1-5	NA	TRBV6-6	CASSYLTVRGQPQHF
TRBJ1-2	NA	TRBV11-2	CASSGGTNYGYTF
TRBJ1-1	TRBD1	TRBV5-6	CASSLTIDRVGTEAFF
TRBJ2-1	TRBD2	TRBV29-1	CSVAGLAGGSSYNEQFF
TRBJ2-5	NA	TRBV2	CASSVDSQETQYF
TRBJ2-7	NA	TRBV7-2	CASSPRYEQYF
TRBJ2-5	NA	TRBV5-1	CASSSEYREETQYF
TRBJ2-1	TRBD1	TRBV9	CASSDNQGAGEQFF
TRBJ1-2	NA	TRBV7-3	CASSLTGTTDYGYTF
TRBJ1-2	NA	TRBV9	CASSVGAGDNYGYTF
TRBJ2-3	NA	TRBV6-1	CASSPRTVGDTQYF
TRBJ2-7	NA	TRBV5-4	CASSLIKWAGDSSYEQYF
TRBJ1-2	NA	TRBV6-5	CASSLRQQGYGYTF
TRBJ1-5	NA	TRBV19	CASSIISGGSNQPQHF
TRBJ1-2	NA	TRBV5-1	CASSLALDSYGYTF
TRBJ1-2	NA	TRBV30	CAWSWSGQDPVSYGYTF
TRBJ2-1	TRBD2	TRBV12-5	CASGPRGEDEQFF
TRBJ2-2	NA	TRBV18	CASSPSGTLIRKNTGELFF
TRBJ1-1	NA	TRBV7-8	CASSLRMNTEAFF
TRBJ1-1	NA	TRBV10-3	CAISGGNTEAFF
TRBJ2-1	TRBD1	TRBV2	CASRKTGGQWDEQFF
TRBJ2-1	NA	TRBV4-1	CASSQPDQVVTYNEQFF
TRBJ2-7	NA	TRBV6-1	CASSEDRSYEQYF
TRBJ1-5	NA	TRBV18	CASSPQPHQPQHF
TRBJ1-2	NA	TRBV30	CAWSVGGEYGYTF
TRBJ2-7	NA	TRBV4-1	CASSQLRQRSYEQYF
TRBJ2-7	NA	TRBV7-6	CASSLAMTRRGEQYF
TRBJ1-2	TRBD1	TRBV29-1	CSVGNGQGCNGYTF
TRBJ2-3	TRBD2	TRBV5-4	CASSSRLAQHTDTQYF
TRBJ2-1	NA	TRBV7-6	CASSVNVPYYNEQFF
TRBJ2-6	TRBD1	TRBV13	CASSLGRRQGAVTGANVLTF
TRBJ1-1	NA	TRBV5-1	CASSWASLNTEAFF
TRBJ2-7	TRBD2	TRBV10-3	CAISDSGTSGRSYEQYF
TRBJ2-1	TRBD2	TRBV7-2	CASSYRRLAGVNEQFF
TRBJ1-2	NA	TRBV7-9	CASSLARIGYTF
TRBJ2-2	TRBD1	TRBV2	CASSEADRDTGELFF